This TCR beta chain is drawn from a study of sequential checkpoint blockade in melanoma. Germline CDR1 is MNHEY and CDR2 is SMNVEV (reference sequence). There are 14 residues in the CDR3. The V and J ends lost 3 bases and 3 bases, in that order; junction bases with no gene match: 1. The treatment is: randomized to nivolumab then ipilimumab (arm A) or the reverse (arm B). None of the patients previously received DNA-damaging chemotherapy. Sorted cells were live CD3+CD8+, lacking CD19 and CD56, from PBMCs. Produced via immunoSEQ multiplex PCR; TCRdb's table is partial and in-frame only. This table has some 35,000 clones, over 75% appearing once.

The genes are TRBV27 and TRBJ2-2; the match to TRBD1 covers 7 bases. The sequence derives from a human donor with melanoma. The sequenced sample was CD8+ T cells sorted from blood (inferred from file names), obtained from a patient given nivolumab and ipilimumab in sequence. The CDR3 protein is CASSLGQYTGELFF. CDR3 DNA sequence: TGTGCCAGCAGTTTGGGACAGTACACCGGGGAGCTGTTTTTT.